This entry lists 7 T cell receptor beta chains sequenced from one sample in a study of vaccination and CD4 T cells after COVID-19. No antigen has been identified for these receptors. Oncomine TCR Beta short-read sequencing was applied to DNA from cultured CD4+ T cells. TCRdb processed the PCR reads anew with MiXCR; each CDR3 protein has one entry. Of a few thousand distinct CDR3 sequences detected, around 80% appear once; the ten largest clones hold approximately 17%. Treatment in this sample: roughly 10-day PBMC culture with coronavirus spike peptide pools or control peptides (ViraFEST assay). Input material: CD4+ T cells from blood, cultured in vitro. The receptors shown here come from a human donor who had recovered from COVID-19.

This chain joins TRBV15 and TRBJ2-2; TRBD1 agrees at 11 bases. The CDR3 totals 17 residues. The junction had 13 bases not matched to a gene; V was cut back by 9 bases and J by 4 bases. Germline loops: CDR1 LNHNV, CDR2 YYDKDF (reference sequence). Here the CDR3 reads CATQTFRDRGITGELFF. As DNA, the CDR3 is TGTGCCACTCAGACATTTAGGGACAGGGGGATCACCGGGGAGCTGTTTTTT.

By frequency in the sample, this clonotype is hyperexpanded (1% or more). CDR3 coding DNA: TGTGCCAGCAGCGGACAGGGGAACTATGGCTACACCTTC. This gives the protein CASSGQGNYGYTF. The chain joins TRBV7-2 to TRBJ1-2, with TRBD1 matching over 9 bases. CDR1 is SGHTA, CDR2 FQGNSA, per germline. The CDR3 spans 13 residues. J was trimmed by 2 bases and V by 5 bases; bases with no gene match: 0.

By frequency in the sample, this clonotype is medium-sized. This rearrangement joins TRBV19 to TRBJ1-6; no clear D gene. The CDR3 is made up of 14 amino acids. CDR1 is LNHDA and CDR2 is SQIVND in the germline V gene (reference sequence). Trimming pared 3 bases from V and 7 bases from J, leaving 10 bases between. Here the CDR3 reads CASSMLALNSPLHF. As DNA, the CDR3 is TGTGCCAGTAGTATGCTCGCATTGAATTCACCCCTCCACTTT.

This chain uses TRBV20-1 with TRBJ2-4; 7 positions agree with TRBD1. Trimming cost V 7 bases and J 6 bases; bases outside gene matches: 9. This CDR3 is built from 13 residues. From germline, CDR1 is DFQATT and CDR2 SNEGSKA (reference sequence). Here the CDR3 DNA reads TGCAGTGTTGCGCCGACAGGGAGAAACATTCAGTACTTC. This gives the protein CSVAPTGRNIQYF.

The V and J genes are TRBV14 and TRBJ1-2; 10 positions agree with TRBD1. CDR1 is SGHDN and CDR2 is FVKESK in the germline V gene. Unmatched junction bases numbered 7, after V lost 4 bases and J lost 5 bases. There are 15 residues in the CDR3. The CDR3 DNA sequence: TGTGCCAGCAGCCGTCCCGGGACAGGGGTGTATGGCTACACCTTC. Translation gives CASSRPGTGVYGYTF.

This sequence joins TRBV6-1 and TRBJ2-2; D might be TRBD2 (7 bases). The CDR3 spans 14 residues. Germline CDR1 MNHNS, CDR2 SASEGT. The V and J ends lost 7 bases and 4 bases respectively, with 13 bases between them. CDR3 in amino acids: CASTQRGGTGELFF. The CDR3 region has the DNA TGTGCCAGCACCCAGAGGGGGGGCACCGGGGAGCTGTTTTTT.

This rearrangement joins TRBV19 to TRBJ2-7; D is possibly TRBD2 (5 bases). Germline V lookup: CDR1 LNHDA, CDR2 SQIVND (reference sequence). V was shortened by 5 bases and J by 4 bases, with 6 bases between the two germline ends. The CDR3 runs to 11 residues. The CDR3 region is CASSGSYEQYF. CDR3 coding DNA: TGTGCCAGTAGTGGGAGTTACGAGCAGTACTTC.